This passage covers 32 T cell receptor beta chains from one sample sequenced in a study of vaccination effects on CD4 cells after COVID-19. These TCRs are of unknown antigen specificity. This table comes from immunoSEQ multiplex PCR, and its TCRdb copy is limited to in-frame clones, with some not included. The table records fewer than 35,000 clones, almost 75% of them present only once. Before sequencing took place, the ViraFEST assay used viral peptide pools to expand antigen-specific CD4+ T cells. Having been cultured for about ten days, the cells underwent CD4+ T cell isolation. Subjects were given two BNT162b2 or mRNA-1273 vaccine doses. Sample: CD4+ T cells from PBMCs cultured with HCoV-229E spike peptides, taken after COVID-19 vaccination. Receptor source: a human donor who received a COVID-19 vaccine.

The V and J genes are TRBV2 and TRBJ2-5, with D perhaps matching TRBD1 or TRBD2 (5 bases each). There are 13 residues in the CDR3. Trimming shortened V by 11 bases and J by 5 bases, and 18 bases separated the two germline ends. In germline, CDR1 is SNHLY, CDR2 FYNNEI. The chain's CDR3 is CASKGSLLETQYF. In DNA form, the CDR3 reads TGTGCCTCCAAGGGGAGTCTCTTGGAGACCCAGTACTTC.

The chain combines TRBV2 with TRBJ1-1, with TRBD1 as a possible D gene (6 bases). Germline CDR1 SNHLY, CDR2 FYNNEI. This CDR3 is built from 14 residues. The ends were cut back, 3 bases at V and 3 bases at J, with 11 bases in the middle. CDR3 nucleotides: TGTGCCAGCAGTGAGGGCCCAGGGGACACTGAAGCTTTCTTT. Its translation: CASSEGPGDTEAFF. The entire variable domain, with the rest obtained from reference TRBV2 and TRBJ1-1, is as follows: EPEVTQTPSHQVTQMGQEVILRCVPISNHLYFYWYRQILGQKVEFLVSFYNNEISEKSEIFDDQFSVERPDGSNFTLKIRSTKLEDSAMYFCASSEGPGDTEAFFGQGTRLTVV.

The chain joins TRBV25-1 to TRBJ1-1; 8 nucleotides align to TRBD1. The V gene end was trimmed by 3 bases and the J gene end by 8 bases; junction bases not matched to a gene: 14. This CDR3 contains 16 residues. Germline CDR1 MGHDK, CDR2 SYGVNS. CDR3 sequence (DNA): TGTGCCAGCAGTGACCGAATGAGGACAGGGAATGAGGAAGCTTTCTTT. Protein: CASSDRMRTGNEEAFF.

The V and J genes are TRBV6-1 and TRBJ2-6; D uncertain. This CDR3 region has 14 residues. Germline assignment: CDR1 MNHNS and CDR2 SASEGT. The V end was cut by 0 bases, the J end by 0 bases, with 0 bases between. In DNA, the CDR3 is TGTGCCAGCAGTGAAGCCTCTGGGGCCAACGTCCTGACTTTC. It specifies CASSEASGANVLTF.

J is TRBJ2-1 and V is TRBV5-8; 8 bases fit TRBD1. The germline V gene has CDR1 SGHTS and CDR2 YDEGEE. V was pared by 5 bases and J by 0 bases, with 4 bases of the junction left unmatched. The CDR3 loop spans 15 amino acids. DNA of the CDR3: TGTGCCAGCAGTTACAGGGGGAGCTCCTACAATGAGCAGTTCTTC. Protein: CASSYRGSSYNEQFF.

The chain employs TRBV7-2 and TRBJ2-7; TRBD1 is a possible D gene (5 bases). CDR3 size: 13 residues. V lost 3 bases and J 0 bases, leaving 6 bases between the germline ends. Looked up from germline, CDR1 is SGHTA and CDR2 is FQGNSA. The CDR3 DNA reads TGTGCCAGCAGCTTGGGGCGCTCCTACGAGCAGTACTTC. Translation gives CASSLGRSYEQYF.

The chain couples TRBV6-5 to TRBJ2-1, with 11 bases identical to TRBD2. The CDR3 is 15 amino acids. Germline-derived CDR1 and CDR2 are MNHEY and SVGAGI. Losses at the gene ends were 4 bases for V and 4 bases for J; bases not matched to a gene: 3. This CDR3 is CASSLLAGGYNEQFF. In nucleotides, the CDR3 is TGTGCCAGCAGTTTGCTAGCGGGGGGTTACAATGAGCAGTTCTTC.

The chain is built from TRBV7-9 and TRBJ1-1; D uncertain. The CDR3 is 11 residues long. Germline values: CDR1 SEHNR, CDR2 FQNEAQ (reference sequence). Trimming took 3 bases from V and 5 from J, leaving 4 bases between them. CDR3 nucleotides: TGTGCCAGCAGCTTCTTGACTGAAGCTTTCTTT. Its translation: CASSFLTEAFF.

This clone appeared once. V and J are TRBV10-1 and TRBJ2-7; 8 positions match TRBD1. The V gene's germline CDR1 is WNHNN and CDR2 SYGVQD (reference sequence). This CDR3 comprises 14 residues. V trimming: 6 bases; J trimming: 0 bases; junction bases outside the gene matches: 4. The CDR3 coding sequence is TGCGCCAGCAGCCCAGGGGGCAGCTCCTACGAGCAGTACTTC. As protein: CASSPGGSSYEQYF.

The J gene is TRBJ2-7, the V gene TRBV27; D not resolved. Trimming removed 3 bases at V and 2 bases at J, with 8 bases between. There are 13 residues in the CDR3. Germline V CDR1 and CDR2: MNHEY, SMNVEV (reference sequence). The CDR3 region is CASSLSRTYEQYF. As DNA, the CDR3 is TGTGCCAGCAGTTTGTCGCGGACCTACGAGCAGTACTTC.

This clone was observed a single time. The chain carries TRBV3-1 (or the pseudogene TRBV3-2) and TRBJ1-2; TRBD1 matches at 7 bases. Unmatched junction bases numbered 11, after V lost 3 bases and J lost 4 bases. The CDR3 contains 16 residues. Germline lookup yields CDR1 LGHDT and CDR2 YNNKEL (reference sequence). The CDR3 loop is CASSHEGGVVPYGYTF. The CDR3 DNA follows: TGTGCCAGCAGCCATGAAGGGGGCGTAGTTCCCTATGGCTACACCTTC.

V usage is TRBV6-5 and J usage is TRBJ2-3, with TRBD1 identical over 8 bases. Germline V gene lookup returns CDR1 MNHEY and CDR2 SVGAGI. The V segment lost 6 bases and the J segment 4 bases; nucleotides outside the gene matches: 3. The CDR3 length is 13 residues. CDR3 bases: TGTGCCAGCAGGACAGGGGACGCAGATACGCAGTATTTT. Residues: CASRTGDADTQYF.

The V call is TRBV5-6, the J call TRBJ2-7; D remains ambiguous. Germline V CDR1 and CDR2: SGHDT, YYEEEE. V lost 4 bases to trimming and J lost 4 bases, with 9 bases between them. CDR3 length equals 12 residues. Here the CDR3 reads CASSRGVYEQYF. The DNA for the CDR3 is TGTGCCAGCAGCCGAGGAGTATACGAGCAGTACTTC.

The V call is TRBV2, the J call TRBJ2-3, with D unresolved. V was shortened by 2 bases and J by 1 base, with 16 bases between the two germline ends. The CDR3 runs to 17 residues. Germline assignment: CDR1 SNHLY and CDR2 FYNNEI. Here the CDR3 reads CASSEPAYGLRTDTQYF. CDR3 DNA sequence: TGTGCCAGCAGTGAACCGGCATATGGGCTTCGCACAGATACGCAGTATTTT. The entire variable domain, with the rest obtained from reference TRBV2 and TRBJ2-3, is as follows: EPEVTQTPSHQVTQMGQEVILRCVPISNHLYFYWYRQILGQKVEFLVSFYNNEISEKSEIFDDQFSVERPDGSNFTLKIRSTKLEDSAMYFCASSEPAYGLRTDTQYFGPGTRLTVL.

This clone is medium-sized by share. V and J are TRBV3-1 (or the pseudogene TRBV3-2) and TRBJ2-5; 9 positions match TRBD1. Per the germline V gene, CDR1 is LGHDT and CDR2 is YNNKEL (reference sequence). The CDR3 contains 17 residues. The ends lost 0 bases at V and 1 base at J; junction bases unmatched: 6. Here the CDR3 reads CASSQDLLTGGQETQYF. The CDR3 DNA reads TGTGCCAGCAGCCAAGATCTTCTGACAGGGGGCCAAGAGACCCAGTACTTC.

This rearrangement joins TRBV6-5 to TRBJ1-2; TRBD1 matches at 9 bases. Germline CDR1 reads MNHEY; CDR2 reads SVGAGI. Trimming took 11 bases from V and 4 from J; bases not matched to a gene: 11. The CDR3 length is 14 residues. DNA for the CDR3: TGTGCCTGCAAAACGGACAGGGGAATCTATGGCTACACCTTC. Translating it yields CACKTDRGIYGYTF.

The chain joins TRBV2 to TRBJ1-5; D remains unclear. Germline CDR1 and CDR2: SNHLY and FYNNEI. The CDR3 has 16 amino acids. V was pared by 0 bases and J by 0 bases, with 9 bases between. CDR3 amino acids: CASSEALLFSNQPQHF. The DNA for the CDR3 is TGTGCCAGCAGTGAAGCGCTTCTGTTTAGCAATCAGCCCCAGCATTTT.

The gene calls are TRBV2 and TRBJ1-5; the match to TRBD1 covers 9 bases. This CDR3 has 15 amino acids. Per germline, CDR1 SNHLY and CDR2 FYNNEI. Germline trimming cut 7 bases from V and 6 bases from J; bases unmatched to any gene: 10. The CDR3 nucleotides read TGTGCCAGCACCCGGGACAGGGTTTTAGGTCAGCCCCAGCATTTT. Translation gives CASTRDRVLGQPQHF.

This clone was seen more than once but under ten times. The rearrangement joins TRBV7-7 to TRBJ2-1; D may be TRBD1 or TRBD2 (5 bases each). This CDR3 region has 15 residues. Germline loops: CDR1 SSHAT, CDR2 FNYEAQ (reference sequence). The V gene lost 6 bases and the J gene lost 4 bases, with 16 bases spanning the gap. This CDR3 is CASRSRSEGYNEQFF. The CDR3 DNA follows: TGTGCCAGCAGGTCGCGGAGCGAGGGGTACAATGAGCAGTTCTTC. Together with reference TRBV7-7 and TRBJ2-1, the CDR3 gives the full variable domain: GAGVSQSPRYKVTKRGQDVTLRCDPISSHATLYWYQQALGQGPEFLTYFNYEAQPDKSGLPSDRFSAERPEGSISTLTIQRTEQRDSAMYRCASRSRSEGYNEQFFGPGTRLTVL.

The rearrangement uses TRBV3-1 (or the pseudogene TRBV3-2) and TRBJ1-5; possible D gene TRBD1, 5 bases. The length of the CDR3 is 14 residues. V lost 5 bases and J 4 bases, leaving 12 bases between the germline ends. CDR1 and CDR2 from the germline V gene are LGHDT and YNNKEL (reference sequence). The CDR3 region has the DNA TGTGCCAGCAGCTTCCGTGGGGGAAATCAGCCCCAGCATTTT. It is translated as CASSFRGGNQPQHF.

The genes are TRBV3-1 (or the pseudogene TRBV3-2) and TRBJ2-3; D tentatively fits TRBD1 or TRBD2 (5 bases each). Germline CDR1 is LGHDT and CDR2 is YNNKEL (reference sequence). CDR3 size: 13 residues. The V and J ends lost 0 bases and 6 bases respectively, with 7 bases between them. CDR3 nucleotide sequence: TGTGCCAGCAGCCAAGACAGGGACGATACGCAGTATTTT. This sequence encodes CASSQDRDDTQYF.

V gene TRBV5-1 combines with J gene TRBJ2-2, with D unclear. The CDR3 spans 16 residues. CDR1 is SGHRS, CDR2 YFSETQ, per germline. V lost 4 bases and J 3 bases, leaving 16 bases between the germline ends. CDR3 DNA sequence: TGCGCCAGCAGCCCCCTCCAGTTAGGAGACACCGGGGAGCTGTTTTTT. Its translation: CASSPLQLGDTGELFF.

The V gene is TRBV7-6, the J gene TRBJ2-3; 10 bases line up with TRBD2. This CDR3 has 18 amino acids. With 5 bases clipped from V and 2 bases from J, the junction kept 13 bases outside the gene matches. Looked up from germline, CDR1 is SGHVS and CDR2 is FNYEAQ. The CDR3 nucleotides read TGTGCCAGCAGCCCAGGGGTTTTAGCGGGGGGATACACAGATACGCAGTATTTT. Amino acid sequence: CASSPGVLAGGYTDTQYF. Looking up the rest from reference TRBV7-6 and TRBJ2-3 gives the full variable domain: GAGVSQSPRYKVTKRGQDVALRCDPISGHVSLYWYRQALGQGPEFLTYFNYEAQQDKSGLPNDRFSAERPEGSISTLTIQRTEQRDSAMYRCASSPGVLAGGYTDTQYFGPGTRLTVL.

This clone turned up a few times. The chain employs TRBV3-1 (or the pseudogene TRBV3-2) and TRBJ1-4; TRBD1 aligns across 10 bases. The CDR3 spans 15 residues. V lost 4 bases and J lost 6; bases outside the gene matches: 5. The germline V gene has CDR1 LGHDT and CDR2 YNNKEL (reference sequence). The CDR3 DNA reads as TGTGCCAGCAGCCCTGAGGGGACAGGGGATGAAAAACTGTTTTTT. Translated: CASSPEGTGDEKLFF.

This chain connects TRBV10-3 to TRBJ2-2; D not certain. The ends were cut back, 0 bases at V and 4 bases at J, with 9 bases in the middle. Germline V CDR1 and CDR2: ENHRY, SYGVKD. The CDR3 contains 15 residues. The CDR3 here is CAISESTDPTGELFF. CDR3 sequence (DNA): TGTGCCATCAGTGAGTCTACGGATCCCACCGGGGAGCTGTTTTTT.

V and J are TRBV5-1 and TRBJ2-5; possibly TRBD2 for D (5 bases). Germline V gene data show CDR1 as SGHRS and CDR2 as YFSETQ. This CDR3 contains 13 residues. Trimming removed 3 bases from V and 4 bases from J, with 10 bases in between. DNA for the CDR3: TGCGCCAGCAGCTCGGGATGGGGAGAGACCCAGTACTTC. As protein: CASSSGWGETQYF.

This chain uses TRBV5-4 with TRBJ1-1, with no clear D. CDR1 and CDR2 (germline): SGHNT, YYREEE (reference sequence). Trimming cost V 4 bases and J 0 bases, with 10 bases left between them. The CDR3 sequence is 14 residues long. The CDR3 protein is CASSNYLLNTEAFF. CDR3 nucleotide sequence: TGTGCCAGCAGCAACTACCTATTGAACACTGAAGCTTTCTTT.

V gene TRBV6-5 combines with J gene TRBJ1-5; TRBD1 matches 7 bases. Germline values: CDR1 MNHEY, CDR2 SVGAGI. This CDR3 comprises 14 residues. Trimming took 2 bases from V and 5 from J; bases not matched to a gene: 3. In nucleotides, the CDR3 is TGTGCCAGCAGTTACACGCAGGGGGATCAGCCCCAGCATTTT. Translation: CASSYTQGDQPQHF.

This clone has just a few counts. The chain is built from TRBV7-2 and TRBJ2-1; D is possibly TRBD2 (7 bases). V lost 4 bases and J 11 bases, leaving 12 bases between the germline ends. The CDR3 is 12 amino acids. CDR1 and CDR2 from the germline V gene are SGHTA and FQGNSA. CDR3 sequence (DNA): TGTGCCAGCAGCTCTAGGGGGGGTCAGCAGTTCTTC. Translated, it gives CASSSRGGQQFF.

This clone came up a few times. The V and J genes are TRBV5-6 and TRBJ1-4; no clear D gene. Germline values: CDR1 SGHDT, CDR2 YYEEEE. The CDR3 runs 15 residues. Trimming shortened V by 1 base and J by 3 bases, and 10 bases separated the two germline ends. The CDR3 DNA reads as TGTGCCAGCAGCTTGTGGGCAGCCTCTAATGAAAAACTGTTTTTT. This translates into CASSLWAASNEKLFF.

The genes are TRBV18 and TRBJ1-5, with TRBD1 matching 7 bases. The CDR3 covers 17 residues. CDR1 is KGHSH, CDR2 LQKENI, per germline. J lost 4 bases, V lost 3 bases, and 12 bases had no gene match. The CDR3 is CASSPYPPRGGNQPQHF. In DNA, the CDR3 is TGTGCCAGCTCACCCTACCCCCCCAGGGGGGGGAATCAGCCCCAGCATTTT.

The chain employs TRBV25-1 and TRBJ2-1; TRBD2 agrees at 9 bases. The CDR3 extends over 13 amino acids. Unmatched junction bases numbered 9, after V lost 8 bases and J lost 10 bases. Germline CDR1 MGHDK, CDR2 SYGVNS. The CDR3 sequence: CASCSGTSNEQFF. CDR3 coding DNA: TGTGCCAGCTGCTCCGGGACTAGCAACGAGCAGTTCTTC.